The clone carrying this T cell receptor (beta chain) was recorded a few times. Its cognate antigen is unknown. This sample is part of a study of T-cell reconstitution after alpha-beta-depleted transplantation in children. During its preparation, the TCRbeta library received unique molecular identifiers. TCRdb fed the PCR reads into MiXCR, producing one record per CDR3 protein. The sample has around 800,000 distinct CDR3 sequences; 15% to 20% are singletons. This CDR3 contains 13 residues. Germline CDR1 SEHNR, CDR2 FQNEAQ (reference sequence). V was pared by 11 bases and J by 8 bases, with 21 bases between. Whole-study results and caveats: Where alpha-beta T cells came from about two months after transplant was reportedly several hundred expanded graft clones.

The rearrangement joins TRBV7-9 to TRBJ1-1, with a possible D match to TRBD1 (6 bases). This material consisted of PBMCs, mostly from graft donor cells, taken 360 days after TCRalphabeta/CD19-depleted stem cell transplant. This TCR derives from a male patient between 5 and 17 years old who had a stem cell transplant for acute lymphoblastic leukemia, so the T cells may come from the graft donor. CDR3 bases: TGTGCCTTAAAATGGACAGAAACCCCAGAAGCTTTCTTT. Translating gives CALKWTETPEAFF.